This is a list of T cell receptor beta chains from one sample in a study of human T cells and chemical hapten exposure. TCRdb re-called the RACE reads through MiXCR, storing one row per CDR3 protein. The sample yields 150,000 to 200,000 distinct CDR3 sequences, more than 20% seen once. This specimen was whole blood, taken in connection with sensitization to the hapten diphenylcyclopropenone (DPC). The receptor set was obtained from a woman between 50 and 59 years old with alopecia areata. Some clones in this sample may be carry-over from other donors' samples. CDR3s include the opening cysteine and the closing phenylalanine or tryptophan. The D gene is left open where the match is weak. The size field is filled for only some rows; it gives once, few, many or a size class.

length,D,J,size,V,DNA,CDR3
17,NA,TRBJ2-7,few,TRBV12-3/TRBV12-4,TGTGCCAGCAGTCCGCTGACGGGAGCGGACTTCTCCTACGAGCAGTACTTC,CASSPLTGADFSYEQYF
16,TRBD1,TRBJ2-2,NA,TRBV2,TGTGCCAGCAAATCTGTGGGACAGGGGGCAATCGGGGAGCTGTTTTTT,CASKSVGQGAIGELFF
14,NA,TRBJ2-7,few,TRBV30,TGTGCCTGGGCGGAGGGCAGGGGCGACTACGAGCAGTACTTC,CAWAEGRGDYEQYF
15,NA,TRBJ1-1,many,TRBV5-6,TGTGCCAGCAGCGGTGGACTCGGTGACAGGCCAAAAGCTTTCTTT,CASSGGLGDRPKAFF
16,NA,TRBJ2-1,few,TRBV19,TGTGCCAGTAGCGACTCTAGCGGAGGGGGTTACAATGAGCAGTTCTTC,CASSDSSGGGYNEQFF
16,NA,TRBJ2-7,few,TRBV7-2,TGTGCCAGCAGCTTATGGACCCTGGTGGGAGGCTACGAGCAGTACTTC,CASSLWTLVGGYEQYF
15,TRBD1,TRBJ1-2,NA,TRBV28,TGTGCCAGCAGTCTCTTGGACAGGTTAAACTATGGCTACACCTTC,CASSLLDRLNYGYTF
17,TRBD2,TRBJ2-1,few,TRBV7-2,TGTGCCAGCAGCTTAGGAGTTCTAGCGGGAGTCCACAATGAGCAGTTCTTC,CASSLGVLAGVHNEQFF
13,TRBD1,TRBJ1-1,few,TRBV29-1,TGCAGCGCGACAGGGGCAATGAACACTGAAGCTTTCTTT,CSATGAMNTEAFF
15,TRBD1,TRBJ2-5,NA,TRBV5-1,TGCGCCAGCAGCAGAAGACAGGGGAGTTGGGAGACCCAGTACTTC,CASSRRQGSWETQYF
18,NA,TRBJ2-4,few,TRBV1,TGCACCAGCAGCCAACCGGGACAAGGGCCAATCTGGGGAAACATTCAGTACTTC,CTSSQPGQGPIWGNIQYF
16,NA,TRBJ2-3,NA,TRBV13,TGTGCCAGCAGCTTAGGACCCCGGCTAAGCACAGATACGCAGTATTTT,CASSLGPRLSTDTQYF
16,TRBD2,TRBJ2-1,few,TRBV5-6,TGTGCCAGCAGCTTGGCCGGCGGGGGGACCTACAATGAGCAGTTCTTC,CASSLAGGGTYNEQFF
17,TRBD2,TRBJ2-7,NA,TRBV4-2,TGTGCCAGCAGCCAAGGGACTAGCGGGAGAATAGTCTACGAGCAGTACTTC,CASSQGTSGRIVYEQYF
14,TRBD1,TRBJ2-5,few,TRBV29-1,TGCAGCGTTTCTACGGGACAGGGGCGAGAGACCCAGTACTTC,CSVSTGQGRETQYF
14,NA,TRBJ1-1,few,TRBV7-2,TGTGCCAGCAGCCCCCTAGCCGAGTACACTGAAGCTTTCTTT,CASSPLAEYTEAFF
13,NA,TRBJ1-5,NA,TRBV6-1,TGTGCCAGCACCGAACAAGGCCCTCAGCCCCAGCATTTT,CASTEQGPQPQHF
16,TRBD2,TRBJ2-7,NA,TRBV3-1,TGTGCCAGCAGCCAACCACGGACTAGCGGCTCCTACGAGCAGTACTTC,CASSQPRTSGSYEQYF
14,TRBD1,TRBJ2-7,many,TRBV12-3/TRBV12-4,TGTGCCAGCAGCTCCAAGGACAGGGCCTACGAGCAGTACTTC,CASSSKDRAYEQYF
14,TRBD1,TRBJ1-4,many,TRBV7-9,TGTGCCAGCAGCAGGGACAGCCCTAATGAAAAACTGTTTTTT,CASSRDSPNEKLFF
12,NA,TRBJ2-7,few,TRBV5-6,TGTGCCAGCAGCCGGACTTCTAGCGAGCAGTACTTC,CASSRTSSEQYF
17,NA,TRBJ2-2,NA,TRBV24-1,TGTGCCACCAGTGATTTGACCCCCCTAGGGAACACCGGGGAGCTGTTTTTT,CATSDLTPLGNTGELFF